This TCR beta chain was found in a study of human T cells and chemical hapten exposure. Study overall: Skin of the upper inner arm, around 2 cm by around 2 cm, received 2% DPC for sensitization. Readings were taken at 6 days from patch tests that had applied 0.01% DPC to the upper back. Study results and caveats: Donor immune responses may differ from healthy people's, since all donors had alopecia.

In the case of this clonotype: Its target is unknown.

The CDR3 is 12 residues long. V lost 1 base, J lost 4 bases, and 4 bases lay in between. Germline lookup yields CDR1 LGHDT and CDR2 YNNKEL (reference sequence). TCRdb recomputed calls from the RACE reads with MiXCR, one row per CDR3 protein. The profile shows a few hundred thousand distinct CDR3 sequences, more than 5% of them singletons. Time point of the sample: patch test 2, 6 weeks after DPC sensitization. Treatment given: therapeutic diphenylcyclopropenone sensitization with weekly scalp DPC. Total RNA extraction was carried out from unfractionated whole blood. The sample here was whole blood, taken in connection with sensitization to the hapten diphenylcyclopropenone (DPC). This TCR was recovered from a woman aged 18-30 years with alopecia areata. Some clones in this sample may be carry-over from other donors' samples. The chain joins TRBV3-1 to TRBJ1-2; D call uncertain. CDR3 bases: TGTGCCAGCAGCCAAGGCCGCTATGGCTACACCTTC. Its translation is CASSQGRYGYTF.